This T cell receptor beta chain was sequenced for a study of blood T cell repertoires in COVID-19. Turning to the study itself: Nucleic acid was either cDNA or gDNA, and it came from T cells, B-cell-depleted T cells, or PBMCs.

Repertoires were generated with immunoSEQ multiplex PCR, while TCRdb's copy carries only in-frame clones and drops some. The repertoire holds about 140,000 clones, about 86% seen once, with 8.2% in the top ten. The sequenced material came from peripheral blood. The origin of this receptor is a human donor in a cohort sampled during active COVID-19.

The DNA for the CDR3 is TGTGCCAGCAGCTTTTGGGCCTCTGGGGCCAACGTCCTGACTTTC. This codes for CASSFWASGANVLTF. The chain couples TRBV5-4 to TRBJ2-6; no clear D. The CDR3 has 15 residues. Germline lookup yields CDR1 SGHNT and CDR2 YYREEE (reference sequence). Trimming left V 2 bases short and J 0 bases short, with 6 bases between.